This T cell receptor (beta chain) comes out of a study of T cell changes during pregnancy in multiple sclerosis. Trimming removed 3 bases at V and 8 bases at J, with 13 bases between. CDR3 length equals 13 residues. The germline V gene has CDR1 SEHNR and CDR2 FQNEAQ (reference sequence). Repertoires were generated with immunoSEQ multiplex PCR, while TCRdb's copy carries only in-frame clones and drops some. The sample lists 60,000 or so clones, approximately 92% seen once, with around 0.93% in the top ten. This rearrangement joins TRBV7-9 to TRBJ1-2, with TRBD1 as a possible D gene (5 bases). This TCR derives from a female donor with multiple sclerosis, enrolled in a pregnancy study. The sample consisted of peripheral blood, taken in the first trimester of pregnancy. As DNA, the CDR3 is TGTGCCAGCAGCTTCCGGGACTTCTTGGGCTACACCTTC. As protein: CASSFRDFLGYTF.